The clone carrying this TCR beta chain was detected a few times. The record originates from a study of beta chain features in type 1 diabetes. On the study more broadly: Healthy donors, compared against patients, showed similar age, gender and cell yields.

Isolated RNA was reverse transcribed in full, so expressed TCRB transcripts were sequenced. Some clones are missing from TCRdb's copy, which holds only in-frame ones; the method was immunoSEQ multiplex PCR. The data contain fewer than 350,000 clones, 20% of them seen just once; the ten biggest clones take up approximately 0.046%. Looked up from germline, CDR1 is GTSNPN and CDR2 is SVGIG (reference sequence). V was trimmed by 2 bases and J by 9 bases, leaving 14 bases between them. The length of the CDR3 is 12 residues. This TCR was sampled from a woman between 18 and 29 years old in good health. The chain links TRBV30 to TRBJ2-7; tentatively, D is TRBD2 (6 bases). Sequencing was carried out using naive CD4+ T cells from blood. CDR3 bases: TGTGCCTGGAGTCACCAGGAGGGCTCGCAGTACTTC. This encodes CAWSHQEGSQYF.